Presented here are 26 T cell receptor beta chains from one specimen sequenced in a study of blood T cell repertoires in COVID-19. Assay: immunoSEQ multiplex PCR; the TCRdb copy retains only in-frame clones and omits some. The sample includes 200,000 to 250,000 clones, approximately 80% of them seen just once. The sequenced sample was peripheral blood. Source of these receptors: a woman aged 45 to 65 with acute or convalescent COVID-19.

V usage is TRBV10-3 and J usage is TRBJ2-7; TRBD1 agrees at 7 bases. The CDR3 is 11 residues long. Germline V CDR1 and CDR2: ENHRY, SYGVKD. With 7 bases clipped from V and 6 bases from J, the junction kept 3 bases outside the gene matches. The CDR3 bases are TGTGCCATCAAAACAGGGGCCGAGCAGTACTTC. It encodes CAIKTGAEQYF.

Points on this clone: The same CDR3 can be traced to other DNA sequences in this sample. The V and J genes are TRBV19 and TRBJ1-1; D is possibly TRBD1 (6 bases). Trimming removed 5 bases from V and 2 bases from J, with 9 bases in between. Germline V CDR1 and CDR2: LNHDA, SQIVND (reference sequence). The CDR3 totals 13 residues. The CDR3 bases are TGTGCCAGTAGTCCACAGGGTAACACTGAAGCTTTCTTT. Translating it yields CASSPQGNTEAFF.

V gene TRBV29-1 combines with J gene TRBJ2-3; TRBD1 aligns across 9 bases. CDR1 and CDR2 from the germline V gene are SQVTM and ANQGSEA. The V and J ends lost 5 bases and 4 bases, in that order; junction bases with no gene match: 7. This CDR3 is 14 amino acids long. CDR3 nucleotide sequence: TGCAGCGTTCTCCGGACAGGGGTCCCAGATACGCAGTATTTT. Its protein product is CSVLRTGVPDTQYF.

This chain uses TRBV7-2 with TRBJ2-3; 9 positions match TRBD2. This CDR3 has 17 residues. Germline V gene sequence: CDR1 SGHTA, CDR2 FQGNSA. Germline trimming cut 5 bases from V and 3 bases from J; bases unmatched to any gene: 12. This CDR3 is CASSTNGAGGPTDTQYF. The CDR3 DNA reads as TGTGCCAGCAGCACAAATGGCGCGGGGGGGCCTACAGATACGCAGTATTTT.

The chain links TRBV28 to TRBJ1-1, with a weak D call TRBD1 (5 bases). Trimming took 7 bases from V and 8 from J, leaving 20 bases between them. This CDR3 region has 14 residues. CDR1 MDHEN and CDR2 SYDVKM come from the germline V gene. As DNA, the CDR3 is TGTGCCAGCATCGACCATGGGGGGATGGGCGAAGCTTTCTTT. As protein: CASIDHGGMGEAFF.

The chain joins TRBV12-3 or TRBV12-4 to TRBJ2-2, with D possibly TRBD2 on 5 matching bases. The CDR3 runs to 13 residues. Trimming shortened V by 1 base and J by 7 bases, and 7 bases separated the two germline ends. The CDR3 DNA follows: TGTGCCAGCAGTTTAGGGAGCGGCGGGGAGCTGTTTTTT. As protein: CASSLGSGGELFF.

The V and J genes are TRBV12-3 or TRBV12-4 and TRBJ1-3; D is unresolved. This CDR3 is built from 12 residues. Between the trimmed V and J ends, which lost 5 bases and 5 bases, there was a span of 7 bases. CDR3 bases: TGTGCCAGCAGTACTACTCGAAACACCATATATTTT. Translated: CASSTTRNTIYF.

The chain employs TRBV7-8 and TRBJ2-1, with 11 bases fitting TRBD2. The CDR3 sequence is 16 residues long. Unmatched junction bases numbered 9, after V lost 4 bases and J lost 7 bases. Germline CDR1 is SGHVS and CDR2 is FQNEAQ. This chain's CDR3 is CASSSRGTSGRNEQFF. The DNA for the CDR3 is TGTGCCAGCAGCTCTCGAGGGACTAGCGGAAGAAATGAGCAGTTCTTC. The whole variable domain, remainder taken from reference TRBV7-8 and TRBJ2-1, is GAGVSQSPRYKVAKRGQDVALRCDPISGHVSLFWYQQALGQGPEFLTYFQNEAQLDKSGLPSDRFFAERPEGSVSTLKIQRTQQEDSAVYLCASSSRGTSGRNEQFFGPGTRLTVL.

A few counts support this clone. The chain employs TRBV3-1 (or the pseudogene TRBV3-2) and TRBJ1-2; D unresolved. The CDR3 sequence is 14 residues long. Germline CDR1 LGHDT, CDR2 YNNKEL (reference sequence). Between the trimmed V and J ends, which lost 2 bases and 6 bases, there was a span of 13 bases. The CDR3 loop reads CASSQRSLDDGYTF. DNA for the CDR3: TGTGCCAGCAGCCAACGTTCGTTAGATGATGGCTACACCTTC.

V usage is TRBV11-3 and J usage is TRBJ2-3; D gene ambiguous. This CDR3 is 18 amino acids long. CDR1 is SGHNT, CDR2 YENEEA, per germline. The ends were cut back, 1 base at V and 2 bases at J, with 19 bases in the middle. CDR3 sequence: CASSLGSTPASSTDTQYF. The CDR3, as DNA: TGTGCCAGCAGCTTAGGATCCACCCCCGCAAGCTCCACAGATACGCAGTATTTT.

For the CDR3, the DNA is TGTGCCAGCAGCAGCCTCAGGGGGGAGCTGTTTTTT. This translates into CASSSLRGELFF. The rearrangement joins TRBV6-5 to TRBJ2-2; no reliable D call. The CDR3 covers 12 residues. Germline loops: CDR1 MNHEY, CDR2 SVGAGI. Trimming stripped 6 bases from V and 8 bases from J, with 10 bases between.

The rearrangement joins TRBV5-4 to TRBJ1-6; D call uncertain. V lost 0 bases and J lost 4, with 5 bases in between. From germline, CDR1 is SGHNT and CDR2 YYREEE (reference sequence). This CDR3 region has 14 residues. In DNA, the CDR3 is TGTGCCAGCAGCTTGGACGGTTATAATTCACCCCTCCACTTT. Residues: CASSLDGYNSPLHF.

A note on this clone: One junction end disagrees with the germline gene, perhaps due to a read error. CDR3 in DNA: TGTGCCAGCAGCTTAGGGACAGGAAACTATCGCTACACCTTC. It is translated as CASSLGTGNYRYTF. The chain joins TRBV5-5 to TRBJ1-2; 8 bases are a match to TRBD1. This CDR3 is built from 14 residues. From germline, CDR1 is SGHKS and CDR2 YYEKEE (reference sequence).

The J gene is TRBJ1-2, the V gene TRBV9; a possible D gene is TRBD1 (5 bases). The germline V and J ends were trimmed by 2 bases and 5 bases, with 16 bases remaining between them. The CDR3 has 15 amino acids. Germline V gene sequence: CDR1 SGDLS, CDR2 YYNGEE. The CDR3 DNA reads TGTGCCAGCAGCGTGGGACTCCTCGAAGGATATGGCTACACCTTC. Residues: CASSVGLLEGYGYTF. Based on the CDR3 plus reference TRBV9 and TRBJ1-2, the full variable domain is DSGVTQTPKHLITATGQRVTLRCSPRSGDLSVYWYQQSLDQGLQFLIQYYNGEERAKGNILERFSAQQFPDLHSELNLSSLELGDSALYFCASSVGLLEGYGYTFGSGTRLTVV.

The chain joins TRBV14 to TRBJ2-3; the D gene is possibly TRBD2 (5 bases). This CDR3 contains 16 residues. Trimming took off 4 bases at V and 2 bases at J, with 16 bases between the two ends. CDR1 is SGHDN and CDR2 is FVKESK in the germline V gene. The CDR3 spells CASSPRIDGNTDTQYF. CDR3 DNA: TGTGCCAGCAGCCCCCGAATCGACGGGAACACAGATACGCAGTATTTT.

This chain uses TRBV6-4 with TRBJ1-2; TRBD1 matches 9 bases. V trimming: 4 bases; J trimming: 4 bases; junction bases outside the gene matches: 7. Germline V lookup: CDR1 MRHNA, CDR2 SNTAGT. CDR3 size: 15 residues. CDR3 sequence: CASSALTGGGYGYTF. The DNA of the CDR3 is TGTGCCAGCAGTGCCCTGACAGGGGGAGGCTATGGCTACACCTTC.

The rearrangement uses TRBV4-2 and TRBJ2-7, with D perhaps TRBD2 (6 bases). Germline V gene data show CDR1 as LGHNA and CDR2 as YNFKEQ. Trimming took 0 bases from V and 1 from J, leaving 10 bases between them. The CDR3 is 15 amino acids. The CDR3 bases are TGTGCCAGCAGCCAAGAGTCGGAGGGGTCCTACGAGCAGTACTTC. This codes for CASSQESEGSYEQYF.

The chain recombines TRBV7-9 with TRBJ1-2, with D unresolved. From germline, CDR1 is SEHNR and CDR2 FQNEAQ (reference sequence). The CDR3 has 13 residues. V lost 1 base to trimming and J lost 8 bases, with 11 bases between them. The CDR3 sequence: CASSLGTSRGYTF. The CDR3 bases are TGTGCCAGCAGCTTAGGAACAAGCAGGGGCTACACCTTC. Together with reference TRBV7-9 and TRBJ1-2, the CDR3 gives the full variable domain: DTGVSQNPRHKITKRGQNVTFRCDPISEHNRLYWYRQTLGQGPEFLTYFQNEAQLEKSRLLSDRFSAERPKGSFSTLEIQRTEQGDSAMYLCASSLGTSRGYTFGSGTRLTVV.

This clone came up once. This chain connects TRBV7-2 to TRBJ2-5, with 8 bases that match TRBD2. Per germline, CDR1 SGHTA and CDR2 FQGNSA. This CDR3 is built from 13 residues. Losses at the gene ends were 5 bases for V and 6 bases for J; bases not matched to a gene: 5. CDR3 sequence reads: CASSQGLVKTQYF. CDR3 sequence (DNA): TGTGCCAGCAGCCAGGGACTAGTCAAGACCCAGTACTTC.

The CDR3 here is CASSESSGGSTDTQYF. CDR3 coding DNA: TGCGCCAGCAGTGAGTCCAGCGGGGGTAGCACAGATACGCAGTATTTT. This chain joins TRBV10-2 and TRBJ2-3; TRBD2 matches 8 bases. Unmatched junction bases numbered 2, after V lost 0 bases and J lost 0 bases. The CDR3 sequence is 16 residues long. The germline gives CDR1 WSHSY, CDR2 SAAADI.

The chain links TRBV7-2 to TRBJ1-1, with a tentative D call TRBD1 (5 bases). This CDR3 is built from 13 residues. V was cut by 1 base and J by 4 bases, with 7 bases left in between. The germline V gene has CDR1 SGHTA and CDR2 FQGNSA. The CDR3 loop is CASSLGQSTEAFF. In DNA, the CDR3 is TGTGCCAGCAGCTTAGGACAGTCCACTGAAGCTTTCTTT.

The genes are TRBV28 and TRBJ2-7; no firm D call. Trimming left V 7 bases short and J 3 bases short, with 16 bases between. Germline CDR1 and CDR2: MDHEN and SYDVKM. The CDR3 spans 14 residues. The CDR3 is CASNQKTTGYEQYF. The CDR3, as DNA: TGTGCCAGCAATCAAAAGACGACGGGCTACGAGCAGTACTTC.

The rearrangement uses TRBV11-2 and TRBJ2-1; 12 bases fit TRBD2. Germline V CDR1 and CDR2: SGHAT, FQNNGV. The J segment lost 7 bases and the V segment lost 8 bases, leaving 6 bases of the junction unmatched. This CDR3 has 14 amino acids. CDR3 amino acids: CASRLAGGMNEQFF. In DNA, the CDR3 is TGTGCCAGCCGGCTAGCGGGAGGGATGAATGAGCAGTTCTTC.

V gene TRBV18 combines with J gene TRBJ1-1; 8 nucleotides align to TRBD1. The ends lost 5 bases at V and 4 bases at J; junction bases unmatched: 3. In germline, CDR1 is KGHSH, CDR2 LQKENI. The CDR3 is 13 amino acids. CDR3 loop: CASSAGQVTEAFF. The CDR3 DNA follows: TGTGCCAGCTCAGCGGGACAGGTCACTGAAGCTTTCTTT.

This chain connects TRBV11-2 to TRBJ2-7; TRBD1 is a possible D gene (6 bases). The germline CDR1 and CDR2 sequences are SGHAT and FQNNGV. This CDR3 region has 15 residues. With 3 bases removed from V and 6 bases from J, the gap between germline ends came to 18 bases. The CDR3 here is CASSFGPAGALEQYF. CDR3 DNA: TGTGCCAGCAGCTTCGGACCGGCAGGGGCTCTCGAGCAGTACTTC.

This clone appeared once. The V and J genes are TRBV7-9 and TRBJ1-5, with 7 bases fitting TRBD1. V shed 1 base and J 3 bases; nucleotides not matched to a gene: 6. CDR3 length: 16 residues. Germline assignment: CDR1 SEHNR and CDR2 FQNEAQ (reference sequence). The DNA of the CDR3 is TGTGCCAGCAGCTTAGAGAGGGGGCCAATCAATCAGCCCCAGCATTTT. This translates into CASSLERGPINQPQHF.